This record concerns one T cell receptor (beta chain) sequence. This CDR3 spans 12 amino acids. Germline CDR1 reads MDHEN; CDR2 reads SYDVKM. Trimming removed 11 bases at V and 2 bases at J, with 13 bases between. The assay was immunoSEQ multiplex PCR, and TCRdb's table has in-frame clones only and misses some. The repertoire holds about 75,000 clones, with 97% as singletons. The source of the sample is a study of technical replicates of blood from a handful of donors. The chain combines TRBV28 with TRBJ2-7; tentatively, D is TRBD1 (7 bases). This sequence originates from a human donor in good health. Sequenced material: T cells isolated from PBMCs. The CDR3 sequence: CASRGVAYEQYF. Written as DNA, the CDR3 is TGTGCCTCCAGGGGGGTGGCCTACGAGCAGTACTTC.